This TCR beta chain was recorded in a study of blood T cell repertoires in COVID-19. Study-wide context: COVID-19 samples, acute and convalescent, were from the United States, Italy and Spain. The analysed material was cDNA or gDNA that came from T cells, B-cell-depleted T cells, or PBMCs.

CDR1 SGHTA and CDR2 FQGNSA come from the germline V gene. The CDR3 totals 14 residues. With 5 bases removed from V and 3 bases from J, the gap between germline ends came to 11 bases. The table came from immunoSEQ multiplex PCR; TCRdb's copy has only in-frame clones and leaves some out. The table has around 250,000 clones, roughly 88% seen once. The rearrangement links TRBV7-2 to TRBJ1-5, with D tentatively TRBD1 (6 bases). Sequencing input: PBMCs or T cells enriched from blood (not recorded which). This TCR came from a woman in her thirties or forties who had been exposed to COVID-19. The DNA of the CDR3 is TGTGCCAGCAGCACGACAGGTACCAATCAGCCCCAGCATTTT. It codes for CASSTTGTNQPQHF.